Below, 31 T cell receptor beta chains from the same sample are listed, as sequenced in a study of blood T cells in healthy people across ages. A J-beta primer mix and a sample-barcoded 5' primer were used in a second PCR of roughly 6 to 12 cycles. TCRdb reanalysed the 5' RACE reads using MiXCR and keeps one entry per CDR3 protein. The sample yields roughly 1.6 million distinct CDR3 sequences, 30% to 40% seen once. Specimen: blood. These receptors originate from a woman aged 30 to 39 in good health.

Regarding this clonotype: Relative to the germline gene, one junction end is altered; a read error may explain this. The chain links TRBV5-1 to TRBJ1-1; D gene ambiguous. The CDR3 runs 14 residues. Germline V gene lookup returns CDR1 SGHRS and CDR2 YFSETQ. The CDR3 here is CASAADTANTETFF. As DNA, the CDR3 is TGCGCCAGCGCCGCCGACACAGCGAACACTGAAACTTTCTTT.

This clonotype was counted only a few times. The genes are TRBV3-1 and TRBJ2-7; D is possibly TRBD2 (5 bases). CDR1 and CDR2 from the germline V gene are LGHDT and YNNKEL (reference sequence). The CDR3 is 13 amino acids. The ends were cut back, 4 bases at V and 6 bases at J, with 13 bases in the middle. The CDR3 sequence: CASSPEPTTEQYF. In DNA, the CDR3 is TGTGCCAGCAGCCCCGAACCGACTACCGAGCAGTACTTC.

The chain couples TRBV21-1 to TRBJ2-7. TRBV21-1 has pseudogene status. The CDR3 spans 13 residues. Here the CDR3 DNA reads TGTGCCAGACAACAACTGAGCTCCTACGAGCAGTACTTC. Protein sequence: CARQQLSSYEQYF.

This clonotype showed up just a few times. The chain uses TRBV2 and TRBJ2-7, with 9 nucleotides matching TRBD1. The V segment lost 0 bases and the J segment 3 bases; nucleotides outside the gene matches: 3. The CDR3 extends over 15 amino acids. The germline V gene encodes CDR1 SNHLY and CDR2 FYNNEI. The CDR3 nucleotides are TGTGCCAGCAGTGAAGCACTGGGACAGGGCTACGAGCAGTACTTC. It specifies CASSEALGQGYEQYF.

The V and J genes are TRBV20-1 and TRBJ1-5, with a possible D match to TRBD1 (5 bases). This CDR3 spans 15 amino acids. CDR1 is DFQATT and CDR2 is SNEGSKA in the germline V gene (reference sequence). V was clipped by 0 bases and J by 0 bases, with 9 bases between them. CDR3 amino acids: CSARESGLSNQPQHF. The CDR3 nucleotides read TGCAGTGCTAGAGAGTCAGGGCTTAGCAATCAGCCCCAGCATTTT.

This chain joins TRBV27 and TRBJ2-7; 8 positions agree with TRBD1. Gene TRBJ2-5 matches the end of the DNA better, so the J call may be wrong. CDR3 length: 15 residues. CDR1 is MNHEY and CDR2 is SMNVEV in the germline V gene (reference sequence). The CDR3 protein is CASSLSQGARETQYF. CDR3 DNA: TGTGCCAGCAGTTTATCGCAGGGGGCACGGGAGACCCAGTACTTC.

The chain employs TRBV20-1 and TRBJ2-7, with D perhaps matching TRBD1 or TRBD2 (5 bases each). The CDR3 totals 15 residues. Germline-derived CDR1 and CDR2 are DFQATT and SNEGSKA (reference sequence). Trimming stripped 2 bases from V and 0 bases from J, with 14 bases between. The CDR3 DNA is TGCAGTGCTAGATTGTTAGAGGGGACCTCCTACGAGCAGTACTTC. It is translated as CSARLLEGTSYEQYF.

The V call is TRBV7-9, the J call TRBJ1-2; D unresolved. The length of the CDR3 is 12 residues. Germline lookup yields CDR1 SEHNR and CDR2 FQNEAQ (reference sequence). The germline V and J ends were trimmed by 4 bases and 9 bases, with 12 bases remaining between them. In nucleotides, the CDR3 is TGTGCCAGCAGCTCGAACCCTCTGAGCTACACCTTC. Residues: CASSSNPLSYTF.

V usage is TRBV27 and J usage is TRBJ2-1; weak D call: TRBD1 (6 bases). This CDR3 comprises 14 residues. Trimming cost V 3 bases and J 7 bases, with 13 bases left between them. CDR1 is MNHEY, CDR2 SMNVEV, per germline (reference sequence). In DNA form, the CDR3 reads TGTGCCAGCAGTTTCGGGACAACCTGGAATGAGCAGTTCTTC. Translating gives CASSFGTTWNEQFF.

As regards this clonotype: One end of the junction varies from germline; a read error may be responsible. CDR3 amino acids: CASSPSRVGTDTRYF. CDR3 nucleotides: TGTGCCAGCTCACCCTCGCGGGTGGGCACAGATACGCGGTATTTT. The chain couples TRBV18 to TRBJ2-3; D might be TRBD2 (5 bases). Germline V gives CDR1 KGHSH, CDR2 LQKENI. The CDR3 has 15 residues.

The chain links TRBV6-1 to TRBJ2-5; D might be TRBD1 (7 bases). CDR3 length equals 16 residues. The germline CDR1 and CDR2 sequences are MNHNS and SASEGT. V dropped 5 bases and J dropped 3 bases, with 19 bases sitting between them. The CDR3 bases are TGTGCCAGCAGTATGTTGCCTCAGGGGGGAGAAGAGACCCAGTACTTC. The encoded protein is CASSMLPQGGEETQYF.

The rearrangement links TRBV28 to TRBJ2-3; 9 positions agree with TRBD2. V shed 5 bases and J 4 bases; nucleotides not matched to a gene: 13. The CDR3 covers 17 residues. Germline V gene data show CDR1 as MDHEN and CDR2 as SYDVKM. The CDR3 DNA reads TGTGCCAGCAGTGCATACCGTAGCGGGAGTGGCTCAGATACGCAGTATTTT. Protein product: CASSAYRSGSGSDTQYF.

The V call is TRBV20-1, the J call TRBJ1-2, with D perhaps matching TRBD1 (5 bases). Trimming cost V 6 bases and J 9 bases, with 14 bases left between them. This CDR3 is 11 amino acids long. Germline lookup yields CDR1 DFQATT and CDR2 SNEGSKA (reference sequence). CDR3 loop: CSATPGVRYTF. CDR3 DNA: TGCAGTGCAACCCCGGGGGTCCGCTACACCTTC.

This clonotype was picked up many times. The chain has TRBV6-2 or TRBV6-3 and TRBJ2-1; the D is unclear. This CDR3 is built from 14 residues. V was clipped by 8 bases and J by 4 bases, with 15 bases between them. The germline CDR1 and CDR2 sequences are MNHEY and SVGEGT. The CDR3 loop is CASVRAGQYNEQFF. The DNA for the CDR3 is TGTGCCAGCGTTCGTGCTGGCCAATACAATGAGCAGTTCTTC.

The chain uses TRBV24-1 and TRBJ2-3, with 8 nucleotides matching TRBD2. V lost 5 bases and J lost 0; bases outside the gene matches: 6. This CDR3 comprises 16 residues. Germline V gene lookup returns CDR1 KGHDR and CDR2 SFDVKD. As DNA, the CDR3 is TGTGCCACCAGTGTGGGGGCTAGCGGGAGCACAGATACGCAGTATTTT. Translated: CATSVGASGSTDTQYF.

The sample holds a few counts of this clonotype. This chain joins TRBV5-1 and TRBJ2-7, with 7 bases aligning to TRBD2. Germline V gene sequence: CDR1 SGHRS, CDR2 YFSETQ. The trim removed 0 bases at V and 0 bases at J, leaving 3 bases unmatched. The CDR3 covers 15 residues. The CDR3 coding sequence is TGCGCCAGCAGCTTGGATAGCGGGTCCTCCTACGAGCAGTACTTC. Translated, it gives CASSLDSGSSYEQYF.

This clonotype turned up a few times. V and J are TRBV27 and TRBJ1-2; TRBD1 might be the D (6 bases). The germline V gene has CDR1 MNHEY and CDR2 SMNVEV (reference sequence). Trimming shortened V by 5 bases and J by 6 bases, and 16 bases separated the two germline ends. CDR3 length: 14 amino acids. The CDR3 DNA is TGTGCCAGCAGTAACAAGGGGGACGGGCATGGCTACACCTTC. Protein sequence: CASSNKGDGHGYTF.

This chain joins TRBV3-1 and TRBJ1-6, with D possibly TRBD1 on 5 matching bases. The V end lost 1 base, the J end lost 8 bases, and 12 bases lay between the germline ends. CDR1 and CDR2 from the germline V gene are LGHDT and YNNKEL (reference sequence). The CDR3 consists of 15 residues. The CDR3 loop reads CASSQGGRPHSPLHF. In DNA, the CDR3 is TGTGCCAGCAGCCAAGGGGGACGCCCCCATTCACCCCTCCACTTT.

The sample holds many counts of this clonotype. The CDR3 DNA follows: TGCGCCAGCAGTCAGCCGGGACAGGGAGGCGGCTACACCTTC. This translates into CASSQPGQGGGYTF. This chain uses TRBV4-1 with TRBJ1-2; 9 bases fit TRBD1. J lost 8 bases, V lost 6 bases, and 10 bases had no gene match. Germline values: CDR1 MGHRA, CDR2 YSYEKL. The CDR3 totals 14 residues.

The chain uses TRBV5-1 and TRBJ2-1; the D gene is possibly TRBD1 (6 bases). Per germline, CDR1 SGHRS and CDR2 YFSETQ. V shed 4 bases and J shed 9 bases, with 11 bases lying between them. The length of the CDR3 is 12 residues. The CDR3, as DNA: TGCGCCAGCAGCCATAGAGGGGGTGAGCAGTTCTTC. This encodes CASSHRGGEQFF.

This chain joins TRBV6-5 and TRBJ1-2, with D unclear. Germline V lookup: CDR1 MNHEY, CDR2 SVGAGI. Trimming left V 2 bases short and J 8 bases short, with 12 bases between. CDR3 length: 13 residues. The CDR3 DNA reads as TGTGCCAGCAGTTACATGAGCGACACCGGCTACACCTTC. Translating it yields CASSYMSDTGYTF.

This chain joins TRBV12-3 or TRBV12-4 and TRBJ2-1; TRBD2 matches at 7 bases. The junction had 6 bases not matched to a gene; V was cut back by 7 bases and J by 0 bases. The CDR3 extends over 15 amino acids. The CDR3 region has the DNA TGTGCCAGCATCCGGGGCGGGGGCTCCTACAATGAGCAGTTCTTC. Translated, it gives CASIRGGGSYNEQFF.

Many counts were recorded for this clonotype. The CDR3 protein is CASSQEAGGAPRNEQFF. The CDR3 coding sequence is TGTGCCAGCAGCCAAGAAGCGGGGGGGGCTCCTCGGAATGAGCAGTTCTTC. V and J are TRBV4-2 and TRBJ2-1; TRBD2 agrees at 10 bases. This CDR3 spans 17 amino acids. The germline V gene has CDR1 LGHNA and CDR2 YNFKEQ. V shed 0 bases and J 7 bases; nucleotides not matched to a gene: 9.

CDR3 sequence reads: CASSQDRVTQYF. Written as DNA, the CDR3 is TGTGCCAGCAGCCAAGACCGCGTGACGCAGTATTTT. This chain links TRBV3-1 with TRBJ2-3; D is undetermined. Germline V CDR1 and CDR2: LGHDT, YNNKEL (reference sequence). The CDR3 runs to 12 residues. Trimming pared 0 bases from V and 9 bases from J, leaving 7 bases between.

The gene calls are TRBV5-6 and TRBJ2-5; 10 positions match TRBD1. V lost 5 bases, J lost 0 bases, and 7 bases stayed unmatched. CDR1 is SGHDT and CDR2 is YYEEEE in the germline V gene. The CDR3 consists of 16 residues. Here the CDR3 reads CASSPRQGANQETQYF. CDR3 in DNA: TGTGCCAGCAGTCCCAGACAGGGGGCAAACCAAGAGACCCAGTACTTC.

J is TRBJ2-7 and V is TRBV20-1; 10 nucleotides match TRBD2. CDR1 and CDR2 (germline): DFQATT, SNEGSKA (reference sequence). CDR3 size: 14 residues. V shed 3 bases, J shed 2 bases, and the junction held 4 bases outside the gene matches. Here the CDR3 DNA reads TGCAGTGCTAGGGCTAGCGGGAGCCCCTACGAGCAGTACTTC. Translation gives CSARASGSPYEQYF.

The chain employs TRBV20-1 and TRBJ1-1; D call uncertain. This CDR3 is built from 16 residues. CDR1 and CDR2 (germline): DFQATT, SNEGSKA (reference sequence). Trimming removed 7 bases at V and 1 base at J, with 22 bases between. The CDR3 spells CSVSKADRWQNTEAFF. The DNA for the CDR3 is TGCAGTGTTAGTAAGGCAGATCGTTGGCAGAACACTGAAGCTTTCTTT.

The rearrangement links TRBV7-2 to TRBJ1-2, with D perhaps TRBD1 (5 bases). The CDR3 length is 15 residues. With 5 bases removed from V and 2 bases from J, the gap between germline ends came to 15 bases. The V gene's germline CDR1 is SGHTA and CDR2 FQGNSA. The chain's CDR3 is CASSQIGAGNYGYTF. The CDR3 DNA reads TGTGCCAGCAGCCAAATCGGGGCAGGGAACTATGGCTACACCTTC.

The chain has TRBV20-1 and TRBJ1-2; D not certain. Germline CDR1 reads DFQATT; CDR2 reads SNEGSKA (reference sequence). CDR3 length equals 18 residues. V was trimmed by 0 bases and J by 2 bases, leaving 22 bases between them. The CDR3: CSARDFRADAFPNYGYTF. The CDR3, as DNA: TGCAGTGCTAGAGATTTCCGGGCCGACGCTTTCCCCAACTATGGCTACACCTTC.

This chain uses TRBV5-1 with TRBJ2-5; no reliable D call. The CDR3 extends over 14 amino acids. Germline values: CDR1 SGHRS, CDR2 YFSETQ. Trimming pared 4 bases from V and 5 bases from J, leaving 15 bases between. This chain's CDR3 is CASSLGQAWETQYF. DNA for the CDR3: TGCGCCAGCAGCCTCGGGCAGGCCTGGGAGACCCAGTACTTC.

In the case of this clonotype: A read error may be the cause here, since a much bigger clone is one base away. The V call is TRBV29-1, the J call TRBJ2-7; D possibly corresponds to TRBD2 (5 bases). Between the trimmed V and J ends, which lost 4 bases and 1 base, there was a span of 11 bases. CDR3 length: 13 residues. CDR1 is SQVTM and CDR2 is ANQGSEA in the germline V gene. CDR3 amino acids: CSVGPPGSYEQYF. As DNA, the CDR3 is TGCAGCGTTGGACCCCCGGGATCCTACGAGCAGTACTTC.